These T cell receptor beta chains were read from a single sample in a study of identical twins. TCRdb redid the calling of the 5' RACE reads with MiXCR, one entry per CDR3 protein. The sample contains around 370,000 distinct CDR3 sequences, roughly 9% of which appear only once. Sequences were obtained from naive T cells sorted from blood. The receptors shown here come from a woman aged 45-60 years in good health. The CDR3 runs from the conserved cysteine through the conserved F or W. The D gene is left open where the match is weak. Clone size is stated in some rows and not others, as once, few, many or a class when expanded.

abundance	d_gene	j_gene	len	v_gene	CDR3aa	CDR3nt
many	NA	TRBJ1-2	13	TRBV29-1	CSVAVGIDYGYTF	TGCAGCGTGGCCGTCGGAATAGACTATGGCTACACCTTC
many	TRBD2	TRBJ2-3	18	TRBV12-3/TRBV12-4	CASTPSGAGGLVPDTQYF	TGTGCCAGCACCCCCTCGGGGGCCGGGGGACTAGTCCCAGATACGCAGTATTTT
NA	NA	TRBJ2-2	12	TRBV9	CASSVNVGELFF	TGTGCCAGCAGCGTAAATGTCGGGGAGCTGTTTTTT
few	NA	TRBJ2-7	13	TRBV20-1	CSVNKGGSYEQYF	TGCAGCGTGAACAAGGGAGGATCCTACGAGCAGTACTTC
NA	NA	TRBJ2-1	15	TRBV6-5	CASSYSGIPYNEQFF	TGTGCCAGCAGTTATTCCGGGATCCCCTACAATGAGCAGTTCTTC
many	NA	TRBJ2-7	16	TRBV7-2	CASSLRWRASSYEQYF	TGTGCCAGCAGCTTACGGTGGCGGGCAAGCTCCTACGAGCAGTACTTC
few	NA	TRBJ1-5	15	TRBV6-1	CASWTFQGSNQPQHF	TGTGCCAGCTGGACCTTTCAGGGGTCTAATCAGCCCCAGCATTTT
many	NA	TRBJ2-5	13	TRBV29-1	CSAAPGLEETQYF	TGCAGCGCTGCCCCGGGCCTGGAAGAGACCCAGTACTTC
few	NA	TRBJ2-7	15	TRBV7-8	CASTAQPERVEEQYF	TGTGCCAGCACCGCACAGCCCGAGAGGGTGGAAGAGCAGTACTTC
many	NA	TRBJ2-3	15	TRBV6-6	CASSEQSVGTDTQYF	TGTGCCAGCTCCGAACAGTCCGTAGGCACAGATACGCAGTATTTT
NA	TRBD1	TRBJ2-5	15	TRBV6-5	CASSYLRGGGETQYF	TGTGCCAGCAGTTACTTGAGAGGGGGCGGGGAGACCCAGTACTTC
NA	TRBD1	TRBJ2-1	18	TRBV10-3	CAISEPGDLGQPYNEQFF	TGTGCCATCAGTGAGCCCGGGGATTTGGGACAGCCGTACAATGAGCAGTTCTTC
few	NA	TRBJ2-1	15	TRBV2	CASMTVPRDYNEQFF	TGTGCCAGCATGACAGTCCCCCGGGATTACAATGAGCAGTTCTTC
NA	TRBD2	TRBJ2-1	15	TRBV20-1	CSASYGLAQYNEQFF	TGCAGTGCTAGCTACGGACTAGCCCAGTACAATGAGCAGTTCTTC
many	TRBD2	TRBJ2-3	19	TRBV5-1	CASSSGLAGGRTNTDTQYF	TGCGCCAGCAGCTCGGGACTAGCGGGAGGCCGAACCAACACAGATACGCAGTATTTT
few	NA	TRBJ2-1	11	TRBV5-1	CASRQEGEQFF	TGCGCCAGCAGACAAGAGGGTGAGCAGTTCTTC
few	NA	TRBJ1-5	13	TRBV18	CASASGEHQPQHF	TGTGCCAGCGCCTCAGGGGAGCATCAGCCCCAGCATTTT
NA	NA	TRBJ2-6	16	TRBV14	CASSPRAGRRANVLTF	TGTGCCAGCAGCCCCCGTGCAGGGCGTAGGGCCAACGTCCTGACTTTC
few	TRBD1	TRBJ1-3	16	TRBV20-1	CSAIGRDRGSGNTIYF	TGCAGTGCTATTGGCCGGGACAGGGGATCCGGAAACACCATATATTTT
few	TRBD2	TRBJ2-1	16	TRBV11-3	CASSSAGAHSYNEQFF	TGTGCCAGCAGCTCAGCGGGGGCACATTCATACAATGAGCAGTTCTTC
few	TRBD2	TRBJ2-7	13	TRBV11-2	CASSPGTSGRRYF	TGTGCCAGCAGCCCGGGGACTAGCGGGAGACGGTACTTC